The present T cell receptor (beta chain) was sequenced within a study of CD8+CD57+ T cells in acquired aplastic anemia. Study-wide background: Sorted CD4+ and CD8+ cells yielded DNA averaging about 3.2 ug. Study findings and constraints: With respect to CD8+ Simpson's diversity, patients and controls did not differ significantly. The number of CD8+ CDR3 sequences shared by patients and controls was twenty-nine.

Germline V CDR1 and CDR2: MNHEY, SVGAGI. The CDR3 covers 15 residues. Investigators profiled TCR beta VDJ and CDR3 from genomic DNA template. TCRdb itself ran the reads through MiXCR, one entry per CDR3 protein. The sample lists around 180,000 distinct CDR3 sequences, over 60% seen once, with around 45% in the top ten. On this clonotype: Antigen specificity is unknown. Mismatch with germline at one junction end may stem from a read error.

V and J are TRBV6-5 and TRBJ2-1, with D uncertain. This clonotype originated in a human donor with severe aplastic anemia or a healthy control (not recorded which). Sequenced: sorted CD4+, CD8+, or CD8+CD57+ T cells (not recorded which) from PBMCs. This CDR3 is CASSYGSPDSNQQFF. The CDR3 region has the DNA TGTGCCAGCAGTTACGGAAGTCCAGATAGCAATCAGCAGTTCTTC.